Listed below are T cell receptor beta chains from one sample, sequenced in a study of shared clonotypes between healthy human individuals. Method: immunoSEQ multiplex PCR; TCRdb's copy keeps in-frame clones and lacks some. The profile shows some 1.1 million clones, 70% to 85% of them singletons. The material sequenced was memory CD4+ T cells from PBMCs. The source is a man aged 18 to 30 in good health. Some clones in this sample may be carry-over from other donors' samples. The conserved cysteine and the conserved F or W are not part of the CDR3 here. Size tells how often a clone was seen (once, few, many) or the class of an expanded clone, and some rows leave it out.

size,V,length,CDR3
few,TRBV28,12,ASVLQGASYGYT
.,TRBV28,15,ASSSPGTLATNEKLF
.,TRBV5-6,14,ASSLTSSGSRDEQF
.,TRBV2,10,ASSDGAGEQF
.,TRBV5-1,11,ASSLSPDEKLF
.,TRBV11-2,14,ASSRGDGSGLIGYT
once,TRBV4-1,13,ASSHPNSGANVLT
few,TRBV29-1,10,SAREQAYEQY
once,TRBV12-2,15,ASRLSRNSSSTDTQY
.,TRBV5-4,12,ASSFQGTNTEAF
.,TRBV11-2,14,ASSFFFSVSGNEQF
.,TRBV7-3,14,ASSLSPGAGWREQY
.,TRBV6-1,12,ASRGREWADTQY
.,TRBV19,10,ASSLGLDTQY
.,TRBV6-5,12,ASSRTSGRAGQY
.,TRBV18,13,ASSPKTDAYNEQF
.,TRBV28,13,ASIPRLGREDTQY
few,TRBV6-6,11,ASSYSAGNTIY
.,TRBV30,13,AWSNGGQRNQPQH
.,TRBV7-8,17,ASSLVGSPSGGVKTGQY
once,TRBV18,14,ASSPSQQGSGNTIY
once,TRBV30,16,AWRRWDRGQSGANVLT
.,TRBV7-9,12,ASSLASGDEKLF
.,TRBV5-1,12,ASSFRPVGTEAF